One T cell receptor beta chain is described in this entry. The sample comes from a study of blood T cell repertoires in COVID-19. Study details: The analysed material was cDNA or gDNA that came from T cells, B-cell-depleted T cells, or PBMCs.

The method was immunoSEQ multiplex PCR; TCRdb's version includes in-frame clones alone and lacks a portion of them. The profile shows some 200,000 clones, around 94% of them singletons. The CDR3 is 15 residues long. Trimming removed 0 bases from V and 7 bases from J, with 13 bases in between. CDR1 and CDR2 from the germline V gene are MGHRA and YSYEKL. Sample: peripheral blood. The TCR was taken from a young man with COVID-19, enrolled during active disease. The chain employs TRBV4-1 and TRBJ1-5; no clear D. The CDR3 nucleotides read TGCGCCAGCAGCCAAGATAGGCAGGCTACGCAGCCCCAGCATTTT. This gives the protein CASSQDRQATQPQHF.